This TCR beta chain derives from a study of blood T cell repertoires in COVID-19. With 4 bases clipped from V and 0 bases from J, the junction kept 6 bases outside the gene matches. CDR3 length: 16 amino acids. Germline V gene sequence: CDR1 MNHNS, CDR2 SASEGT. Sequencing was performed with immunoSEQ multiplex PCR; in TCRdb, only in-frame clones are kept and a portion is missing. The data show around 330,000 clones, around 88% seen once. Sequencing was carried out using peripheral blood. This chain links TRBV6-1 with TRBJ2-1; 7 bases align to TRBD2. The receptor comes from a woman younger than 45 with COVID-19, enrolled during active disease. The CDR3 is CASSAGLPSSYNEQFF. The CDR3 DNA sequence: TGTGCCAGCAGTGCGGGACTACCGAGCTCCTACAATGAGCAGTTCTTC.